The 25 T cell receptor beta chains presented below share a single source sample, sequenced in a study of blood T cell repertoires in COVID-19. Profiling relied on immunoSEQ multiplex PCR, and the TCRdb table lists in-frame clones only, not all of them. The sample lists about 380,000 clones; more than 70% were seen once. The sequenced sample consisted of PBMCs or T cells enriched from blood (not recorded which). The receptors here all came from a man aged 30-40 years who had recovered from COVID-19.

Here the CDR3 DNA reads TGTGCCATCTCCGACAGGGGACGATATGGCTACACCTTC. Translating gives CAISDRGRYGYTF. The V call is TRBV12-3 or TRBV12-4, the J call TRBJ1-2; TRBD1 matches 8 bases. This CDR3 comprises 13 residues. V shed 10 bases and J 5 bases; nucleotides not matched to a gene: 9.

V and J are TRBV7-8 and TRBJ2-1; D is perhaps TRBD2 (5 bases). Per the germline V gene, CDR1 is SGHVS and CDR2 is FQNEAQ. This CDR3 has 15 amino acids. Trimming pared 2 bases from V and 7 bases from J, leaving 15 bases between. The CDR3 DNA follows: TGTGCCAGCAGCTTATACCCCGTAGCGCGGAATGAGCAGTTCTTC. This translates into CASSLYPVARNEQFF.

The chain joins TRBV6-5 to TRBJ1-1; 8 bases agree with TRBD1. The length of the CDR3 is 13 residues. In germline, CDR1 is MNHEY, CDR2 SVGAGI. After removal of 6 bases from V and 5 bases from J, the junction contained 5 bases not matched to a gene. The CDR3 region has the DNA TGTGCCAGCAGACAGGGGGGGCAAACTGAAGCTTTCTTT. As protein: CASRQGGQTEAFF.

This chain uses TRBV19 with TRBJ2-5; tentatively, D is TRBD2 (5 bases). V lost 7 bases, J lost 4 bases, and 16 bases lay in between. Germline CDR1 LNHDA, CDR2 SQIVND (reference sequence). The CDR3 loop spans 14 amino acids. The DNA of the CDR3 is TGTGCCAGTATGGAGAGGGCAGGAAGAGAGACCCAGTACTTC. This encodes CASMERAGRETQYF.

The genes are TRBV12-3 or TRBV12-4 and TRBJ2-7; possible D gene TRBD1, 8 bases. Trimming cost V 5 bases and J 7 bases, with 15 bases left between them. The CDR3 extends over 13 amino acids. CDR3 in DNA: TGTGCCAGCAGTCAGTACAGGGGGGGGGAGCAGTACTTC. This encodes CASSQYRGGEQYF.

This clone appeared once. The chain's CDR3 is CASSSWQEENQPQHF. In nucleotides, the CDR3 is TGTGCCAGCAGTTCTTGGCAGGAAGAAAATCAGCCCCAGCATTTT. The gene calls are TRBV27 and TRBJ1-5; the D is unclear. The CDR3 has 15 amino acids. Per germline, CDR1 MNHEY and CDR2 SMNVEV (reference sequence). V shed 4 bases and J shed 4 bases, with 14 bases lying between them.

The chain couples TRBV3-1 (or the pseudogene TRBV3-2) to TRBJ2-3; TRBD1 matches 7 bases. The V gene's germline CDR1 is LGHDT and CDR2 YNNKEL (reference sequence). The J segment lost 2 bases and the V segment lost 1 base, leaving 6 bases of the junction unmatched. This CDR3 contains 16 residues. The CDR3 sequence is CASSQGPGQSTDTQYF. As DNA, the CDR3 is TGTGCCAGCAGCCAAGGACCGGGACAGTCCACAGATACGCAGTATTTT.

This clone occurred once. CDR3 in DNA: TGTGCCAGCAGCGTGGGACAGGCCAGGAGCTCCTATAATTCACCCCTCCACTTT. It specifies CASSVGQARSSYNSPLHF. The chain couples TRBV14 to TRBJ1-6; TRBD1 matches at 8 bases. This CDR3 has 18 residues. V lost 5 bases, J lost 0 bases, and 9 bases stayed unmatched. The germline V gene encodes CDR1 SGHDN and CDR2 FVKESK.

This chain links TRBV7-8 with TRBJ1-5, with D possibly matching TRBD1 (6 bases). V gave up 5 bases and J gave up 0 bases, with 17 bases separating them. Looked up from germline, CDR1 is SGHVS and CDR2 is FQNEAQ. The CDR3 loop spans 17 amino acids. The CDR3 loop is CASSLKNRVTSNQPQHF. CDR3 bases: TGTGCCAGCAGCCTGAAAAACAGGGTTACTAGCAATCAGCCCCAGCATTTT.

The chain employs TRBV7-9 and TRBJ1-1, with a possible D match to TRBD1 (5 bases). The CDR3 spans 14 residues. V was shortened by 1 base and J by 1 base, with 7 bases between the two germline ends. CDR1 and CDR2 from the germline V gene are SEHNR and FQNEAQ (reference sequence). The CDR3 bases are TGTGCCAGCAGCTTAGTCGGGGGGAACACTGAAGCTTTCTTT. This codes for CASSLVGGNTEAFF. Full variable domain (outside the CDR3, taken from reference TRBV7-9 and TRBJ1-1): DTGVSQNPRHKITKRGQNVTFRCDPISEHNRLYWYRQTLGQGPEFLTYFQNEAQLEKSRLLSDRFSAERPKGSFSTLEIQRTEQGDSAMYLCASSLVGGNTEAFFGQGTRLTVV.

V and J are TRBV7-8 and TRBJ2-5; 9 bases map to TRBD1. Germline V gene lookup returns CDR1 SGHVS and CDR2 FQNEAQ. V trimming: 5 bases; J trimming: 9 bases; junction bases outside the gene matches: 19. This CDR3 comprises 17 residues. Here the CDR3 DNA reads TGTGCCAGCAGCATTCCCCGCCGGGACAGGGTTCGAATGGCCCAGTACTTC. Translating it yields CASSIPRRDRVRMAQYF.

The genes are TRBV7-9 and TRBJ2-2, with D maybe TRBD1 (5 bases). V was pared by 3 bases and J by 5 bases, with 10 bases between. Germline V lookup: CDR1 SEHNR, CDR2 FQNEAQ (reference sequence). The CDR3 covers 14 residues. The CDR3 nucleotides are TGTGCCAGCAGCTTCGTCAGGGATACCGGGGAGCTGTTTTTT. This sequence encodes CASSFVRDTGELFF.

V and J are TRBV4-1 and TRBJ2-7, with 9 bases lining up with TRBD2. The CDR3 is 16 residues long. The V gene's germline CDR1 is MGHRA and CDR2 YSYEKL. Trimming cost V 1 base and J 3 bases; bases outside gene matches: 7. The CDR3: CASSQVVSAGGYEQYF. CDR3 DNA: TGCGCCAGCAGCCAAGTAGTGTCAGCGGGGGGCTACGAGCAGTACTTC.

This clone occurred once. The chain links TRBV6-6 to TRBJ1-5; D is perhaps TRBD1 (5 bases). V lost 0 bases to trimming and J lost 8 bases, with 11 bases between them. The length of the CDR3 is 14 residues. Germline loops: CDR1 MNHNY, CDR2 SVGAGI (reference sequence). CDR3 loop: CASSYSGGREPQHF. In DNA form, the CDR3 reads TGTGCCAGCAGTTACTCGGGGGGGAGGGAGCCCCAGCATTTT.

This clone has a handful of counts. CDR3 sequence reads: CASSLVGTGSTGELFF. The CDR3 DNA is TGCGCCAGCAGCTTGGTGGGGACAGGGTCCACCGGGGAGCTGTTTTTT. The V gene is TRBV5-1, the J gene TRBJ2-2, with TRBD1 matching over 9 bases. CDR3 length equals 16 residues. The germline V gene has CDR1 SGHRS and CDR2 YFSETQ. The V segment lost 0 bases and the J segment 4 bases; nucleotides outside the gene matches: 4. Together with reference TRBV5-1 and TRBJ2-2, the CDR3 gives the full variable domain: KAGVTQTPRYLIKTRGQQVTLSCSPISGHRSVSWYQQTPGQGLQFLFEYFSETQRNKGNFPGRFSGRQFSNSRSEMNVSTLELGDSALYLCASSLVGTGSTGELFFGEGSRLTVL.

This clone was counted a single time. The CDR3 here is CASSDGLGASTDTQYF. CDR3 nucleotide sequence: TGCGCCAGCAGTGATGGCTTGGGGGCCAGCACAGATACGCAGTATTTT. The V and J genes are TRBV10-2 and TRBJ2-3; D is possibly TRBD1 (6 bases). The CDR3 contains 16 residues. The V and J ends lost 3 bases and 0 bases respectively, with 13 bases between them. Germline CDR1 is WSHSY and CDR2 is SAAADI.

This chain's CDR3 is CASSFPQRQGLTNTDTQYF. The CDR3, as DNA: TGTGCCAGCAGTTTCCCACAAAGGCAGGGACTTACTAACACAGATACGCAGTATTTT. The gene calls are TRBV7-9 and TRBJ2-3; the D gene is possibly TRBD2 (6 bases). CDR3 length: 19 amino acids. Germline V gene data show CDR1 as SEHNR and CDR2 as FQNEAQ (reference sequence). Trimming stripped 6 bases from V and 2 bases from J, with 27 bases between. The variable domain in full, with the rest retrieved from reference TRBV7-9 and TRBJ2-3, is DTGVSQNPRHKITKRGQNVTFRCDPISEHNRLYWYRQTLGQGPEFLTYFQNEAQLEKSRLLSDRFSAERPKGSFSTLEIQRTEQGDSAMYLCASSFPQRQGLTNTDTQYFGPGTRLTVL.

The chain joins TRBV7-9 to TRBJ2-2, with D possibly TRBD1 on 6 matching bases. This CDR3 is 14 amino acids long. V dropped 3 bases and J dropped 4 bases, with 9 bases sitting between them. Germline V gene data show CDR1 as SEHNR and CDR2 as FQNEAQ (reference sequence). The CDR3 bases are TGTGCCAGCAGCTTTTTAGGGGGCACCGGGGAGCTGTTTTTT. Translated: CASSFLGGTGELFF.

The chain is built from TRBV11-2 and TRBJ1-2; D not resolved. CDR1 is SGHAT and CDR2 is FQNNGV in the germline V gene. The CDR3 is made up of 13 amino acids. V dropped 4 bases and J dropped 8 bases, with 14 bases sitting between them. The chain's CDR3 is CASSSAPSGGYTF. The CDR3 DNA follows: TGTGCCAGCAGCTCCGCACCCAGCGGCGGCTACACCTTC.

This chain uses TRBV18 with TRBJ1-1, with 10 bases fitting TRBD1. The V segment lost 0 bases and the J segment 11 bases; nucleotides outside the gene matches: 9. The CDR3 extends over 15 amino acids. Germline lookup yields CDR1 KGHSH and CDR2 LQKENI. CDR3 coding DNA: TGTGCCAGCTCACCACCGGTAGGACAGGGGGTAAGGGCTTTCTTT. As protein: CASSPPVGQGVRAFF.

The V call is TRBV10-1, the J call TRBJ2-1, with D maybe TRBD2 (5 bases). Trimming removed 0 bases at V and 6 bases at J, with 15 bases between. The CDR3 consists of 16 residues. The germline CDR1 and CDR2 sequences are WNHNN and SYGVQD (reference sequence). The CDR3 loop is CASSESGFTRGNEQFF. DNA of the CDR3: TGCGCCAGCAGTGAGTCTGGCTTTACCCGGGGCAATGAGCAGTTCTTC.

The V gene is TRBV11-2, the J gene TRBJ1-5; no reliable D call. The CDR3 is made up of 13 amino acids. Germline-derived CDR1 and CDR2 are SGHAT and FQNNGV. Trimming stripped 3 bases from V and 4 bases from J, with 7 bases between. The CDR3 loop reads CASSFGLNQPQHF. The CDR3 DNA sequence: TGTGCCAGCAGCTTTGGCCTTAATCAGCCCCAGCATTTT.

The chain combines TRBV2 with TRBJ2-5, with D hard to call. CDR1 and CDR2 from the germline V gene are SNHLY and FYNNEI. V was clipped by 7 bases and J by 2 bases, with 5 bases between them. CDR3 length equals 11 residues. CDR3 sequence reads: CASTQQETQYF. In DNA form, the CDR3 reads TGTGCCAGCACACAGCAAGAGACCCAGTACTTC.

Notes on this clone: Additional DNA sequences in this sample encode the identical CDR3. The chain combines TRBV7-9 with TRBJ2-7; no clear D. Germline V gene data show CDR1 as SEHNR and CDR2 as FQNEAQ (reference sequence). The CDR3 runs 12 residues. V was shortened by 5 bases and J by 3 bases, with 8 bases between the two germline ends. The CDR3 loop reads CASSRQGYEQYF. The CDR3 nucleotides read TGTGCCAGCAGCAGACAAGGCTACGAGCAGTACTTC.

The DNA of the CDR3 is TGTGCCAGCAGTCCCGGGAGTTCTGGAAACACCATATATTTT. This translates into CASSPGSSGNTIYF. The chain uses TRBV6-5 and TRBJ1-3, with D uncertain. Germline V lookup: CDR1 MNHEY, CDR2 SVGAGI. The CDR3 is 14 residues long. Trimming removed 5 bases from V and 1 base from J, with 9 bases in between.